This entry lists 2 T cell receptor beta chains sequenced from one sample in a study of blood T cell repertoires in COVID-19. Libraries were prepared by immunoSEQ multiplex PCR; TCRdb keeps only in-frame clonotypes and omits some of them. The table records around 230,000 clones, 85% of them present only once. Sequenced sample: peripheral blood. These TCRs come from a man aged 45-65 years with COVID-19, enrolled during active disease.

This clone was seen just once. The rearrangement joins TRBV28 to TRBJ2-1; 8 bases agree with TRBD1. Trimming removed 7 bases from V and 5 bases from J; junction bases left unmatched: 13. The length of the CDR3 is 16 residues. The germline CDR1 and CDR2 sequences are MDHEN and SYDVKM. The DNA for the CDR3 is TGTGCCAGCATCGGTTCGGTAGGGACAGGTCACAATGAGCAGTTCTTC. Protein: CASIGSVGTGHNEQFF.

As DNA, the CDR3 is TGTGCCAGCAGTGAGAGAGGACAGCTCTCTGGGGCCAACGTCCTGACTTTC. Translation gives CASSERGQLSGANVLTF. The chain combines TRBV25-1 with TRBJ2-6; tentative D call: TRBD1 (6 bases). CDR1 MGHDK and CDR2 SYGVNS come from the germline V gene. Trimming took off 3 bases at V and 0 bases at J, with 12 bases between the two ends. The CDR3 runs to 17 residues.